What follows are 14 T cell receptor beta chains derived from one specimen sequenced in a study. Each CDR3 protein gets one entry after TCRdb re-called the RT-PCR reads with MiXCR. The data show hundreds of thousands of distinct CDR3 sequences, with 13% to 15% seen just once and 3.6% held by the top ten. The sample comprised memory CD4+ T cells from blood. The receptor set was obtained from a female donor in good health, serving as a healthy control.

This clonotype has a handful of counts. V usage is TRBV12-3 or TRBV12-4 and J usage is TRBJ1-1; no clear D gene. V was shortened by 2 bases and J by 3 bases, with 10 bases between the two germline ends. The CDR3 extends over 14 amino acids. CDR3 DNA: TGTGCCAGCAGTTTACAGGATTGGTACACTGAAGCTTTCTTT. Translation gives CASSLQDWYTEAFF.

This clonotype was detected a few times. This chain uses TRBV15 with TRBJ1-2; D might be TRBD1 (5 bases). The V end lost 3 bases, the J end lost 8 bases, and 13 bases lay between the germline ends. CDR3 length: 13 residues. Looked up from germline, CDR1 is LNHNV and CDR2 is YYDKDF (reference sequence). The CDR3 reads CATSRGREGGYTF. CDR3 nucleotides: TGTGCCACCAGCAGGGGACGGGAGGGAGGCTACACCTTC.

The chain has TRBV12-3 or TRBV12-4 and TRBJ2-1; 14 positions agree with TRBD2. The CDR3 loop spans 18 amino acids. Unmatched junction bases numbered 7, after V lost 5 bases and J lost 1 base. CDR3 in DNA: TGTGCCAGCAGTGGGACTAGCGGGGGAGGTAGGTCCTACAATGAGCAGTTCTTC. Amino acids: CASSGTSGGGRSYNEQFF.

In its sample, this clonotype was seen a few times. This rearrangement joins TRBV12-3 or TRBV12-4 to TRBJ1-1; D is uncertain. Deletions cut 3 bases from V and 0 bases from J, with 8 bases between. This CDR3 contains 14 residues. CDR3 in DNA: TGTGCCAGCAGTTTCCAAGGGATGAACACTGAAGCTTTCTTT. Protein sequence: CASSFQGMNTEAFF.

V and J are TRBV7-2 and TRBJ1-2; 8 nucleotides line up with TRBD1. This CDR3 has 14 amino acids. Germline assignment: CDR1 SGHTA and CDR2 FQGNSA. With V trimmed by 4 bases and J by 3 bases, 4 bases remained unmatched. CDR3 sequence reads: CASSSTGADYGYTF. The CDR3 coding sequence is TGTGCCAGCAGCTCGACAGGGGCTGACTATGGCTACACCTTC.

This clonotype came up a few times. This chain joins TRBV5-6 and TRBJ2-5, with TRBD1 identical over 7 bases. The ends lost 0 bases at V and 4 bases at J; junction bases unmatched: 3. This CDR3 is built from 14 residues. The germline CDR1 and CDR2 sequences are SGHDT and YYEEEE. Here the CDR3 DNA reads TGTGCCAGCAGCTTGGCCAAGGGGGCAGAGACCCAGTACTTC. This sequence encodes CASSLAKGAETQYF.

In this sample, this clonotype turned up a few times. The chain has TRBV7-9 and TRBJ2-1; D gene unclear. The CDR3 is 12 residues long. V gave up 1 base and J gave up 11 bases, with 9 bases separating them. Germline assignment: CDR1 SEHNR and CDR2 FQNEAQ (reference sequence). CDR3 DNA: TGTGCCAGCAGCTTAGATTATGGAAAGCAGTTCTTC. It codes for CASSLDYGKQFF.

This clonotype was counted between two and nine times. V usage is TRBV7-2 and J usage is TRBJ2-3, with TRBD2 matching over 9 bases. Trimming at V came to 5 bases and at J to 3 bases, leaving 15 bases not matched to a gene. The length of the CDR3 is 18 residues. The V gene's germline CDR1 is SGHTA and CDR2 FQGNSA. The DNA for the CDR3 is TGTGCCAGCAGCCGAAATAGCGGGAGTCTACTACAGACAGATACGCAGTATTTT. This sequence encodes CASSRNSGSLLQTDTQYF.

The rearrangement links TRBV12-3 or TRBV12-4 to TRBJ1-4, with D possibly being TRBD1 (5 bases). The CDR3 spans 14 residues. V was clipped by 5 bases and J by 1 base, with 8 bases between them. Written as DNA, the CDR3 is TGTGCCAGCAGTCGGGACGGAACTAATGAAAAACTGTTTTTT. Amino acids: CASSRDGTNEKLFF.

This clonotype turned up a few times. The chain recombines TRBV20-1 with TRBJ2-3; 13 bases align to TRBD2. Germline V gene lookup returns CDR1 DFQATT and CDR2 SNEGSKA (reference sequence). The CDR3 runs to 15 residues. Unmatched junction bases numbered 8, after V lost 3 bases and J lost 8 bases. In nucleotides, the CDR3 is TGCAGTGCTAGCATTACTAGCGGGGGGGGAGGTACGCAGTATTTT. Translation gives CSASITSGGGGTQYF.

V usage is TRBV5-1 and J usage is TRBJ2-5; weak D call: TRBD1 (6 bases). The germline gives CDR1 SGHRS, CDR2 YFSETQ. V was pared by 3 bases and J by 4 bases, with 13 bases between. CDR3 length: 14 residues. The CDR3 region has the DNA TGCGCCAGCAGCTGGGGCGTAGGGGGAGAGACCCAGTACTTC. It encodes CASSWGVGGETQYF.

The chain couples TRBV24-1 to TRBJ2-3, with a tentative D call TRBD1 (6 bases). The V end lost 6 bases, the J end lost 3 bases, and 9 bases lay between the germline ends. This CDR3 is 13 amino acids long. Germline V gene lookup returns CDR1 KGHDR and CDR2 SFDVKD. The CDR3 DNA reads as TGTGCCACCAGTCAGGGGAGTACAGATACGCAGTATTTT. Amino acid sequence: CATSQGSTDTQYF.

The V gene is TRBV30, the J gene TRBJ2-2; 8 bases align to TRBD2. Losses at the gene ends were 7 bases for V and 4 bases for J; bases not matched to a gene: 17. Germline assignment: CDR1 GTSNPN and CDR2 SVGIG (reference sequence). The CDR3 contains 17 residues. Written as DNA, the CDR3 is TGTGCCTCCCCGAGGGGGGTAGCGGGACCGGCCACCGGGGAGCTGTTTTTT. Its translation is CASPRGVAGPATGELFF.

The chain couples TRBV6-5 to TRBJ2-2, with 9 nucleotides matching TRBD1. The CDR3 consists of 16 residues. Looked up from germline, CDR1 is MNHEY and CDR2 is SVGAGI. The V segment lost 5 bases and the J segment 5 bases; nucleotides outside the gene matches: 9. CDR3 coding DNA: TGTGCCAGCAGTCGAAGACAGGGGGATCGAACCGGGGAGCTGTTTTTT. It translates to CASSRRQGDRTGELFF.